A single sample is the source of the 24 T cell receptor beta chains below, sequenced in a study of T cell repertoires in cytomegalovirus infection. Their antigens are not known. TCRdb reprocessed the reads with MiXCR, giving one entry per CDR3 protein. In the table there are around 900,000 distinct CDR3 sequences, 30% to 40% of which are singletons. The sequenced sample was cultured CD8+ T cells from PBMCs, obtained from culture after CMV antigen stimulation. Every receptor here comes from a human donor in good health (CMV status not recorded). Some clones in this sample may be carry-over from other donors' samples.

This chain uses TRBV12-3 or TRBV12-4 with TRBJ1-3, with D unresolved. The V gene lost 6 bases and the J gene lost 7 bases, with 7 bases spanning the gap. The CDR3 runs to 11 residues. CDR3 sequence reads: CASRVANTIYF. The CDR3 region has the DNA TGTGCCAGCAGGGTCGCGAACACCATATATTTT.

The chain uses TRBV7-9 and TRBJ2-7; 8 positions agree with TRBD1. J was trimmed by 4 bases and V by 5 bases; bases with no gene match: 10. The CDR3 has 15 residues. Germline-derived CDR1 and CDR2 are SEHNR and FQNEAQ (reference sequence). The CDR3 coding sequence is TGTGCCAGCAGCCCCTCGCGGACAGGGCTGTACGAGCAGTACTTC. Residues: CASSPSRTGLYEQYF.

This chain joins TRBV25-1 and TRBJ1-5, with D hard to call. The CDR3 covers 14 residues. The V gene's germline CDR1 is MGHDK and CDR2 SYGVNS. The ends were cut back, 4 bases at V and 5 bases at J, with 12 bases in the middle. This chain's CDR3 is CASSGTWEDQPQHF. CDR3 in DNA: TGTGCCAGCAGTGGGACCTGGGAGGATCAGCCCCAGCATTTT.

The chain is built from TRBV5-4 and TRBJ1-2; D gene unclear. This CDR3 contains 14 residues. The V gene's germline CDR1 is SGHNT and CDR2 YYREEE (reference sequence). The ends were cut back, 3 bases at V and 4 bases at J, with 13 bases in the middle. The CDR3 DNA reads TGTGCCAGCAGCTGGTTGGGCGACTCCTATGGCTACACCTTC. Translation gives CASSWLGDSYGYTF.

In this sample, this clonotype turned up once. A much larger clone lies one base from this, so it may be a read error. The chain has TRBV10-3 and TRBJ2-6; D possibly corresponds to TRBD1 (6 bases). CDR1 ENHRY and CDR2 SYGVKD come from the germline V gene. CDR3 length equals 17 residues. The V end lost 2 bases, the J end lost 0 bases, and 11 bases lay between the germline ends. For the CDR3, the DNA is TGTGCCATCAGTGAGGGGGGCGCAACCTCTGGGGCCAACGTCCTGACTTTC. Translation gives CAISEGGATSGANVLTF.

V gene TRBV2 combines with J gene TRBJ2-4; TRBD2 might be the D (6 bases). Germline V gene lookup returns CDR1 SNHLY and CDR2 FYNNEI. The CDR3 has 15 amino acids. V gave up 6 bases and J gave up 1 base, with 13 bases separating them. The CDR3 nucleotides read TGTGCCAGCAGGTCGGACTATGCGGCCAAAAACATTCAGTACTTC. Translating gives CASRSDYAAKNIQYF.

The chain's CDR3 is CASSQERSQETQYF. The CDR3 DNA is TGCGCCAGCAGCCAAGAACGGTCCCAAGAGACCCAGTACTTC. J is TRBJ2-5 and V is TRBV4-1; D is unresolved. Germline V lookup: CDR1 MGHRA, CDR2 YSYEKL. Trimming took off 0 bases at V and 1 base at J, with 6 bases between the two ends. The CDR3 is made up of 14 amino acids.

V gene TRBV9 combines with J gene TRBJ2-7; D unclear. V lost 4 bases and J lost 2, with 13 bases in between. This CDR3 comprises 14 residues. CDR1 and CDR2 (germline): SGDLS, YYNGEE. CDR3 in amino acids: CASSPPGKPYEQYF. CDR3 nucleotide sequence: TGTGCCAGCAGCCCCCCCGGCAAGCCCTACGAGCAGTACTTC.

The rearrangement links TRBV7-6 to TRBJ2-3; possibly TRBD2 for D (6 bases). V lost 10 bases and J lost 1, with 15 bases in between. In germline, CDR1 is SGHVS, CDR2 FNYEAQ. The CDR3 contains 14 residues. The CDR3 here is CAIHKREGTDTQYF. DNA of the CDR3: TGTGCCATCCACAAAAGGGAGGGCACAGATACGCAGTATTTT. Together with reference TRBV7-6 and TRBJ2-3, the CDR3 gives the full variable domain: GAGVSQSPRYKVTKRGQDVALRCDPISGHVSLYWYRQALGQGPEFLTYFNYEAQQDKSGLPNDRFSAERPEGSISTLTIQRTEQRDSAMYRCAIHKREGTDTQYFGPGTRLTVL.

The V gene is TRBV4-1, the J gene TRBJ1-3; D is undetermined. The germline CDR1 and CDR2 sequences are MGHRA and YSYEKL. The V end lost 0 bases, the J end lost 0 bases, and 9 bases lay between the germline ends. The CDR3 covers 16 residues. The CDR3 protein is CASSQDPYLSGNTIYF. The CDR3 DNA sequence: TGCGCCAGCAGCCAAGATCCATATCTCTCTGGAAACACCATATATTTT.

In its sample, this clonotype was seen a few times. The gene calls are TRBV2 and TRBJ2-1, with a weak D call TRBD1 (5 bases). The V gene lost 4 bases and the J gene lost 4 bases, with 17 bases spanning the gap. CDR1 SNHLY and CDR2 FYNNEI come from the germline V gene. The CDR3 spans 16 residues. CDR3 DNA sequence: TGTGCCAGCAGTGTAAGGGCAGGGCGTTTGTACAATGAGCAGTTCTTC. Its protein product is CASSVRAGRLYNEQFF. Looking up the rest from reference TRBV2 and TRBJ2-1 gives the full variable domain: EPEVTQTPSHQVTQMGQEVILRCVPISNHLYFYWYRQILGQKVEFLVSFYNNEISEKSEIFDDQFSVERPDGSNFTLKIRSTKLEDSAMYFCASSVRAGRLYNEQFFGPGTRLTVL.

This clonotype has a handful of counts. Here the CDR3 DNA reads TGTGCCAGCAGCTTCGCTAAGGGTTACGAGCAGTACGTC. Its translation: CASSFAKGYEQYV. The rearrangement joins TRBV7-6 to TRBJ2-7, with no clear D. Germline assignment: CDR1 SGHVS and CDR2 FNYEAQ. The CDR3 consists of 13 residues. The germline V and J ends were trimmed by 3 bases and 4 bases, with 10 bases remaining between them.

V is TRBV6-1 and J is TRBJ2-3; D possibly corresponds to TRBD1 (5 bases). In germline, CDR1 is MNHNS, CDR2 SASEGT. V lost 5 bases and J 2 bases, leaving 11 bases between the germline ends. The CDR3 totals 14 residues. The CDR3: CASSITQVTDTQYF. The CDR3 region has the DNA TGTGCCAGCAGTATAACACAGGTCACAGATACGCAGTATTTT.

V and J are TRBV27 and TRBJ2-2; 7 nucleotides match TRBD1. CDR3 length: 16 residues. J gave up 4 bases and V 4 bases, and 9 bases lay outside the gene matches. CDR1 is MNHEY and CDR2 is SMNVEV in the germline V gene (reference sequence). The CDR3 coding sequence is TGTGCCAGCAGTTATGACCCGACAGGGAGCACCGGGGAGCTGTTTTTT. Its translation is CASSYDPTGSTGELFF.

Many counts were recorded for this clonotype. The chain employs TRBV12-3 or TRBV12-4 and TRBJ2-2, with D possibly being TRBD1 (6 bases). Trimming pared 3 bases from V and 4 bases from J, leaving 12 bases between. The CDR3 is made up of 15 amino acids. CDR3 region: CASSFGQRITGELFF. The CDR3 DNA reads TGTGCCAGCAGTTTCGGACAGCGAATCACCGGGGAGCTGTTTTTT.

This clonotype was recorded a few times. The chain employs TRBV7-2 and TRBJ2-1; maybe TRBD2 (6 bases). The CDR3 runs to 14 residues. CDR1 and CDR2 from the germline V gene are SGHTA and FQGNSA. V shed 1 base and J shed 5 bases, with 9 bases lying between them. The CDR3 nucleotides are TGTGCCAGCAGCTTAGTTTGGGAGGACAATGAGCAGTTCTTC. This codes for CASSLVWEDNEQFF.

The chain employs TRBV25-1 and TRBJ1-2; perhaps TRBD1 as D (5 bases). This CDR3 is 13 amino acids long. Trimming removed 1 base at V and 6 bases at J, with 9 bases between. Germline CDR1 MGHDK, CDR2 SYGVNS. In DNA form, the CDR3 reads TGTGCCAGCAGTGAATTGGGGCAGGATGGCTACACCTTC. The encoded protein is CASSELGQDGYTF.

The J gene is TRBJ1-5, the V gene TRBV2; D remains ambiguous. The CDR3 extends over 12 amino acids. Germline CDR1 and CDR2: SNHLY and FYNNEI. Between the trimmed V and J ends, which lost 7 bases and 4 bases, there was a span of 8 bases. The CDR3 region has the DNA TGTGCCAGCAAACCCTGGAATCAGCCCCAGCATTTT. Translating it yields CASKPWNQPQHF.

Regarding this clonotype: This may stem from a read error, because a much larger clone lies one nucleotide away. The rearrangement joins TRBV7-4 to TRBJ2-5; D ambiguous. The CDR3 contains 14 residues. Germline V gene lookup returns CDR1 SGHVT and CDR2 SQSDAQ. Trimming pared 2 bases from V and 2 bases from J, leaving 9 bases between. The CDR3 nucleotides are TGTGCCAGCAGCTTATTTGTGGGGCAAGAGACCCAGTACTTC. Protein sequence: CASSLFVGQETQYF. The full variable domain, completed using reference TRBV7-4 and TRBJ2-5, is GAGVSQSPRYKVAKRGRDVALRCDSISGHVTLYWYRQTLGQGSEVLTYSQSDAQRDKSGRPSGRFSAERPERSVSTLKIQRTEQGDSAVYLCASSLFVGQETQYFGPGTRLLVL.

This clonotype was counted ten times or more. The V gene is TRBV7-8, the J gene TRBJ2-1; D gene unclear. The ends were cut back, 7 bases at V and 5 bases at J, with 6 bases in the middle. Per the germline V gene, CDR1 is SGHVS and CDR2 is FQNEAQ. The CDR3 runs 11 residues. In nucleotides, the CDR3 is TGTGCCAGCACCCCAGACAATGAGCAGTTCTTC. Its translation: CASTPDNEQFF. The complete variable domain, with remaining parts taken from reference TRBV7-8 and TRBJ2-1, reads GAGVSQSPRYKVAKRGQDVALRCDPISGHVSLFWYQQALGQGPEFLTYFQNEAQLDKSGLPSDRFFAERPEGSVSTLKIQRTQQEDSAVYLCASTPDNEQFFGPGTRLTVL.

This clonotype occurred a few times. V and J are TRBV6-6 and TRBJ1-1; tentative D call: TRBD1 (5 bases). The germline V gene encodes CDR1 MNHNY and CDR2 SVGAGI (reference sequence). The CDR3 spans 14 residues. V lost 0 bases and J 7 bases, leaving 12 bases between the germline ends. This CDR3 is CASSYSKAGLEAFF. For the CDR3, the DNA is TGTGCCAGCAGTTACTCGAAAGCGGGACTTGAAGCTTTCTTT.

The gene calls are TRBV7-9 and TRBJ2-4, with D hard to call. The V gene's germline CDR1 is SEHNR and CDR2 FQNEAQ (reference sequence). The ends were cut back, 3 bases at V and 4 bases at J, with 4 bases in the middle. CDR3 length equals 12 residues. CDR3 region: CASSFVKNIQYF. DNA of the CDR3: TGTGCCAGCAGCTTTGTGAAAAACATTCAGTACTTC.

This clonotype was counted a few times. The CDR3 nucleotides read TGTGCTAGTGGTTTGGTAAGGAGGACTGAAGCTTTCTTT. As protein: CASGLVRRTEAFF. The chain uses TRBV12-5 and TRBJ1-1; D gene ambiguous. CDR3 length: 13 amino acids. V was clipped by 0 bases and J by 5 bases, with 7 bases between them. Germline V CDR1 and CDR2: LGHNT, FRNRAP.

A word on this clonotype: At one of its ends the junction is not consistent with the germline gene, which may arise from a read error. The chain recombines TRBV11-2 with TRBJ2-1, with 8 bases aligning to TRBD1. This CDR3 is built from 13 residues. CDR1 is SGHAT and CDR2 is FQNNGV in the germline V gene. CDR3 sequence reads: CVSSPTGGHEQFF. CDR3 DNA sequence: TGTGTCAGCAGCCCTACAGGGGGACATGAGCAGTTCTTC. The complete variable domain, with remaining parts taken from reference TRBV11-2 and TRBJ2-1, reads EAGVAQSPRYKIIEKRQSVAFWCNPISGHATLYWYQQILGQGPKLLIQFQNNGVVDDSQLPKDRFSAERLKGVDSTLKIQPAKLEDSAVYLCVSSPTGGHEQFFGPGTRLTVL.